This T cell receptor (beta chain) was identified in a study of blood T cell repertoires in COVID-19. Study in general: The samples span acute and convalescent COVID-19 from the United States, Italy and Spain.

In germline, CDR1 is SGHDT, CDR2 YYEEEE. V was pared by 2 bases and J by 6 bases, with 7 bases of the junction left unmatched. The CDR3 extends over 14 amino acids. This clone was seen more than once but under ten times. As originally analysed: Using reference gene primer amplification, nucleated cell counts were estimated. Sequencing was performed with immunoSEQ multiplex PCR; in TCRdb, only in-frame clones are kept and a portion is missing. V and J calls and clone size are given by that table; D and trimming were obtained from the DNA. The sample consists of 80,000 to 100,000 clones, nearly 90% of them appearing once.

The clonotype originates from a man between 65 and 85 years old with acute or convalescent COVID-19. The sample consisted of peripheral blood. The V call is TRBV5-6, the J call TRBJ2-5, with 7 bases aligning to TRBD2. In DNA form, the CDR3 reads TGTGCCAGCAGCTTATCAGCGGGGAAGAAGACCCAGTACTTC. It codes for CASSLSAGKKTQYF. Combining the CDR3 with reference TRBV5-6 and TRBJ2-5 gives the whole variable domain DAGVTQSPTHLIKTRGQQVTLRCSPKSGHDTVSWYQQALGQGPQFIFQYYEEEERQRGNFPDRFSGHQFPNYSSELNVNALLLGDSALYLCASSLSAGKKTQYFGPGTRLLVL.